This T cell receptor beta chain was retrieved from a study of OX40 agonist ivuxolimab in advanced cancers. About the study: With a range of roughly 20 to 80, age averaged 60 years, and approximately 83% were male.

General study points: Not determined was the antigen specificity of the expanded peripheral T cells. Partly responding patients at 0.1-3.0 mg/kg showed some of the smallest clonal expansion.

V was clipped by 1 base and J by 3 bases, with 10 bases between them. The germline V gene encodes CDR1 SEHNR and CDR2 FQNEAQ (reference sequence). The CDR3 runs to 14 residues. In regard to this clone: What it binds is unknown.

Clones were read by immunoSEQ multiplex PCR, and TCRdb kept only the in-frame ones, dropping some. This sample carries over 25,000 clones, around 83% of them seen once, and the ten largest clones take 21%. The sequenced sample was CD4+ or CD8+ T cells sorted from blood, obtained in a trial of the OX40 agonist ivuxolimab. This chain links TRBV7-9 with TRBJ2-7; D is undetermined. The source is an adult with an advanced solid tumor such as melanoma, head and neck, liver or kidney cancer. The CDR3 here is CASSLVDQHYEQYF. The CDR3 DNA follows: TGTGCCAGCAGCTTAGTCGACCAACACTACGAGCAGTACTTC.